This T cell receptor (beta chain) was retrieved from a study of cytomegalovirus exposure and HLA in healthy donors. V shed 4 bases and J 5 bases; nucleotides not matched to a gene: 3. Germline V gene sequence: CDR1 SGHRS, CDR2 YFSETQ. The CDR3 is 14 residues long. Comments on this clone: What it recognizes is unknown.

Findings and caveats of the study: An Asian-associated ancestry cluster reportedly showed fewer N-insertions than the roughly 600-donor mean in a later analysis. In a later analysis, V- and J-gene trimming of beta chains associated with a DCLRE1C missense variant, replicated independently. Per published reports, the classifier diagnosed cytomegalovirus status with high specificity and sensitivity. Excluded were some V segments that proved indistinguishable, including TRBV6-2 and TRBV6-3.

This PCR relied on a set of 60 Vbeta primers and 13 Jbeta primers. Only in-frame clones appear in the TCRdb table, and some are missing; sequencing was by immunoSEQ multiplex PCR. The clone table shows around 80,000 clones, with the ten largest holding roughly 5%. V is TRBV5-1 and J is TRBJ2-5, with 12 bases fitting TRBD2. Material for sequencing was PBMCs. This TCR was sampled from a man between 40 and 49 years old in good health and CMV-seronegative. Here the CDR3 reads CASSLAGGGETQYF. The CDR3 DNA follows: TGCGCCAGCAGCCTAGCGGGGGGGGGCGAGACCCAGTACTTC.